A selection of T cell receptor beta chains follows, all from one sample in a study of shared clonotypes between healthy human individuals. Method: immunoSEQ multiplex PCR; TCRdb's copy keeps in-frame clones and lacks some. The table includes some 470,000 clones, 75% to 85% detected once. Sequencing was performed on PBMCs. The receptors were sampled from a woman aged 40 to 49 in good health. Some clones in this sample may be carry-over from other donors' samples. CDR3s include the opening cysteine and the closing phenylalanine or tryptophan. A D gene is named only where the DNA matches it firmly. Rows may omit the clone size; those that give it use once, few, many or a size class.

D gene	V gene	clone size	J gene	CDR3 protein	CDR3 DNA
TRBD1	TRBV7-9	NA	TRBJ2-7	CASSRQGNSYEQYF	TGTGCCAGCAGCCGACAGGGAAACTCCTACGAGCAGTACTTC
TRBD2	TRBV19	NA	TRBJ2-7	CASSMGGAYEQYF	TGTGCCAGTAGTATGGGGGGGGCCTACGAGCAGTACTTC
TRBD1	TRBV11-2	NA	TRBJ2-5	CASSLAGQGGETQYF	TGTGCCAGCAGCTTAGCGGGACAGGGAGGAGAGACCCAGTACTTC
NA	TRBV28	NA	TRBJ1-2	CASRVSYGYTF	TGTGCCAGCAGGGTCAGCTATGGCTACACCTTC
NA	TRBV29-1	few	TRBJ1-1	CSAQTGWGNTEAFF	TGCAGCGCCCAGACAGGTTGGGGGAACACTGAAGCTTTCTTT
NA	TRBV12-2	NA	TRBJ1-4	CASRLPTGGKEKLFF	TGTGCAAGTCGCCTGCCGACAGGAGGAAAAGAAAAACTGTTTTTT
NA	TRBV30	NA	TRBJ2-1	CAAPRDSSSYNEQFF	TGTGCCGCCCCCCGGGACTCCAGCTCCTACAATGAGCAGTTCTTC
TRBD1	TRBV6-1	NA	TRBJ2-5	CASGQGAQETQYF	TGTGCCAGCGGACAGGGCGCCCAAGAGACCCAGTACTTC
TRBD1	TRBV19	NA	TRBJ1-4	CASSFPGQGRSEKLFF	TGTGCCAGTAGTTTCCCGGGACAGGGGCGTTCCGAAAAACTGTTTTTT
NA	TRBV6-4	NA	TRBJ2-1	CASSVMKGDEQFF	TGTGCCAGCAGTGTCATGAAGGGGGATGAGCAGTTCTTC
NA	TRBV21-1	NA	TRBJ1-5	CASSKEGGSGHFANQPQHF	TGTGCCAGCAGCAAAGAGGGGGGGTCCGGACATTTTGCCAATCAGCCCCAGCATTTT
TRBD2	TRBV5-4	NA	TRBJ2-1	CASSPDLAGGRYNEQFF	TGTGCCAGCAGCCCAGATTTAGCGGGAGGGCGCTACAATGAGCAGTTCTTC
NA	TRBV5-1	many	TRBJ1-1	CASSDVTVGEAFF	TGCGCCAGCAGCGACGTGACCGTCGGAGAAGCTTTCTTT
NA	TRBV2	NA	TRBJ2-5	CASSDTRETQYF	TGTGCCAGCAGTGATACGCGGGAGACCCAGTACTTC
NA	TRBV11-3	NA	TRBJ2-3	CASSQNGIRTDTQYF	TGTGCCAGCAGCCAGAACGGCATTCGCACAGATACGCAGTATTTT
NA	TRBV30	NA	TRBJ1-1	CAWSHPTWTVNTEAFF	TGTGCCTGGAGCCACCCAACCTGGACCGTGAACACTGAAGCTTTCTTT
TRBD2	TRBV7-2	NA	TRBJ2-1	CASRLAGTSGSVKQFF	TGTGCCAGCAGGCTTGCCGGGACTAGCGGATCAGTTAAGCAGTTCTTC
NA	TRBV2	NA	TRBJ2-7	CASSDRNPSYEQYF	TGTGCCAGCAGTGACCGTAACCCCTCCTACGAGCAGTACTTC
NA	TRBV5-4	NA	TRBJ2-5	CASSLEAPGDEQYF	TGTGCCAGCAGCTTGGAAGCACCTGGGGATGAGCAGTACTTC
NA	TRBV4-3	NA	TRBJ2-3	CASSFRGRSETQYF	TGCGCCAGCAGCTTTCGCGGGCGATCCGAAACGCAGTATTTT
NA	TRBV9	NA	TRBJ1-3	CASSVRHGQGNTIYF	TGTGCCAGCAGCGTGAGACATGGACAGGGAAACACCATATATTTT
NA	TRBV7-2	NA	TRBJ1-4	CASSLSEKLFF	TGTGCCAGCAGCTTATCCGAAAAACTGTTTTTT
TRBD1	TRBV5-4	NA	TRBJ2-1	CASSKGTGGSYNEQFF	TGTGCCAGCAGCAAAGGGACAGGGGGTTCCTACAATGAGCAGTTCTTC
TRBD2	TRBV11-1	NA	TRBJ2-7	CASRVLAGVGEQYF	TGTGCCAGCAGGGTGCTAGCGGGAGTAGGCGAGCAGTACTTC
NA	TRBV11-2	NA	TRBJ2-5	CASSLDSLNRVRQETQYF	TGTGCCAGCAGCTTAGATTCCCTTAACAGGGTCCGACAAGAGACCCAGTACTTC
NA	TRBV29-1	few	TRBJ2-1	CSVDWASVQDNEQFF	TGCAGCGTTGATTGGGCTAGCGTACAGGACAATGAGCAGTTCTTC
NA	TRBV2	NA	TRBJ1-2	CASSPTRFYGYTF	TGTGCCAGCAGCCCCACACGATTCTATGGCTACACCTTC
TRBD2	TRBV5-1	once	TRBJ2-1	CASRNSPLRREHEFF	TGCGCCAGCCGAAATTCCCCCCTACGGCGGGAGCACGAGTTCTTC
NA	TRBV5-1	NA	TRBJ2-7	CASSLGLMSYEQYF	TGCGCCAGCAGCTTGGGACTGATGTCCTACGAGCAGTACTTC